The clone carrying this T cell receptor beta chain was seen at least ten times. The antigen is unknown. Relying on iRepertoire HTBI primers and Arm-PCR of CDR3 regions, the team built TCR beta libraries. MiXCR, applied by TCRdb to the multiplex PCR reads, yields one record per CDR3 protein. The table lists approximately 470,000 distinct CDR3 sequences, less than 25% of them singletons, with 7.8% in the top ten. Germline assignment: CDR1 MNHEY and CDR2 SVGEGT. V was cut by 4 bases and J by 7 bases, with 16 bases left in between. The CDR3 extends over 15 amino acids. The sample belongs to a study of regulatory T cells in long-lasting Graves disease. Whole-study findings and limits: With persistent disease, TRBV28, TRBJ1-2 and TRBJ2-5 were the favored segments.

The time point denotes: persistent/refractory GD, antithyroid drugs over 5 years with positive TRAb. TCR sequences were obtained from RNA taken from PBMCs. Those enrolled as patients came out of an endocrinology department in Xi'an, China. This TCR was sampled from a female donor with Graves disease. This specimen was peripheral blood mononuclear cells (PBMCs), taken when the disease was refractory, from a patient treated with antithyroid drugs. This chain connects TRBV6-2 or TRBV6-3 to TRBJ1-4, with D maybe TRBD1 (6 bases). The CDR3: CASSSNRDGSEKLFF. The CDR3 bases are TGTGCCAGCAGTTCCAACAGGGACGGTAGTGAAAAACTGTTTTTT.